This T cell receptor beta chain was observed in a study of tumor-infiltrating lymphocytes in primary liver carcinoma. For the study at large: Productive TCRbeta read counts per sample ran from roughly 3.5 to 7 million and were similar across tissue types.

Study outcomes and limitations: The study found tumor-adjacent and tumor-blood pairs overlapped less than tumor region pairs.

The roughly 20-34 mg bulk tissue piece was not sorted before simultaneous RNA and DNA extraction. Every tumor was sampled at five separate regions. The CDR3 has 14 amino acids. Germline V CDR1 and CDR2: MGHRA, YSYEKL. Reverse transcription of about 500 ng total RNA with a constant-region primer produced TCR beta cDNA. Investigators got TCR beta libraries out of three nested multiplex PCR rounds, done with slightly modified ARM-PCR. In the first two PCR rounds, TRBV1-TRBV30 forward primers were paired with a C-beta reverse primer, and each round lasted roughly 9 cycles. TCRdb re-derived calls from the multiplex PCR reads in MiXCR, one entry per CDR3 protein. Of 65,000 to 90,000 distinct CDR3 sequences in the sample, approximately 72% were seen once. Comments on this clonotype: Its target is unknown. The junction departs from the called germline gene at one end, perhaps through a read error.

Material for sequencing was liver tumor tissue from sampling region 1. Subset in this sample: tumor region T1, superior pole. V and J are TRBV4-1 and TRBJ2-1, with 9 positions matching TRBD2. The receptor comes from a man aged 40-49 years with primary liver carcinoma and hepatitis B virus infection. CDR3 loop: CSSSHAGGYNKQFF. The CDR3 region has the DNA TGCTCCAGCAGCCATGCGGGAGGGTACAATAAGCAGTTCTTC.